The 24 T cell receptor beta chains below all came from one sample that was sequenced in a study of blood T cells in healthy people across ages. A J-beta primer mix and a sample-barcoded 5' primer were used in a second PCR of about 7 to 12 cycles. TCRdb re-called the 5' RACE reads with MiXCR, one entry per CDR3 protein. The sample shows fewer than 650,000 distinct CDR3 sequences, 27% of them seen only once. These same records also appear under a second study, on T cells of mothers and their children.

Sequencing was performed on blood. All receptors derive from a boy younger than 10 in good health.

This clonotype was recorded a few times. The chain carries TRBV19 and TRBJ2-1; no firm D call. In germline, CDR1 is LNHDA, CDR2 SQIVND (reference sequence). V lost 7 bases, J lost 7 bases, and 14 bases lay in between. This CDR3 is built from 13 residues. The CDR3 is CASIRTGRNEQFF. CDR3 nucleotides: TGTGCCAGTATTCGGACCGGGCGGAATGAGCAGTTCTTC.

The chain combines TRBV20-1 with TRBJ2-5; D is perhaps TRBD2 (6 bases). The germline gives CDR1 DFQATT, CDR2 SNEGSKA (reference sequence). This CDR3 spans 13 amino acids. The ends were cut back, 8 bases at V and 1 base at J, with 14 bases in the middle. The CDR3: CSLDGSGQETQYF. As DNA, the CDR3 is TGCAGTCTGGACGGGAGTGGCCAAGAGACCCAGTACTTC.

The chain combines TRBV6-6 with TRBJ2-1; D gene uncertain. This CDR3 region has 14 residues. Germline CDR1 and CDR2: MNHNY and SVGAGI (reference sequence). The V and J ends lost 0 bases and 3 bases respectively, with 6 bases between them. This CDR3 reads CASSYSTIYNEQFF. In DNA form, the CDR3 reads TGTGCCAGCAGTTACTCGACCATCTACAATGAGCAGTTCTTC.

This clonotype was seen a few times. The chain recombines TRBV7-9 with TRBJ2-1; the D gene is possibly TRBD2 (5 bases). The J call may not be correct, given that the DNA end is closer to TRBJ2-7. CDR1 is SEHNR, CDR2 FQNEAQ, per germline (reference sequence). The CDR3 is made up of 17 amino acids. The CDR3 coding sequence is TGTGCCAGCAGCTCCCCCCCGCGGGTCTGGAGAGGTTGCGAGCAGTACTTC. Translation: CASSSPPRVWRGCEQYF.

The sample holds a few counts of this clonotype. The V and J genes are TRBV20-1 and TRBJ2-1; 8 bases are shared with TRBD2. Per germline, CDR1 DFQATT and CDR2 SNEGSKA (reference sequence). The CDR3 loop spans 15 amino acids. Unmatched junction bases numbered 6, after V lost 0 bases and J lost 5 bases. The CDR3 DNA reads TGCAGTGCTAGAGATCCAGCGGGAGCCCACAATGAGCAGTTCTTC. As protein: CSARDPAGAHNEQFF.

CDR3 DNA sequence: TGTGCCAGCAGTGGCCGTTTTGCCCGAATGGGTGAGCAGTACTTC. As protein: CASSGRFARMGEQYF. The gene calls are TRBV28 and TRBJ2-7, with unresolved D. Germline V gene data show CDR1 as MDHEN and CDR2 as SYDVKM. V gave up 5 bases and J gave up 7 bases, with 21 bases separating them. CDR3 size: 15 residues.

This clonotype was detected a few times. The gene calls are TRBV4-3 and TRBJ2-1; D is perhaps TRBD1 or TRBD2 (5 bases each). This CDR3 is built from 16 residues. Germline values: CDR1 LGHNA, CDR2 YSLEER. Deletions cut 4 bases from V and 4 bases from J, with 17 bases between. CDR3 nucleotide sequence: TGCGCCAGCAGCCGGACGGGACCCTCGCTTTACAATGAGCAGTTCTTC. Encoded protein: CASSRTGPSLYNEQFF.

The chain is built from TRBV21-1 and TRBJ2-5; the table's D call, TRBD2, was not checked against the DNA. TRBV21-1 constitutes a pseudogene. The CDR3 length is 16 residues. The CDR3 region has the DNA TGTGCCAGCAGCACTTTAATAGCGGGAGTTTGTGAGACCCAGTACTTC. Encoded protein: CASSTLIAGVCETQYF.

This clonotype appeared many times. The chain employs TRBV20-1 and TRBJ2-5; D unresolved. Germline V gives CDR1 DFQATT, CDR2 SNEGSKA (reference sequence). This CDR3 is built from 10 residues. Trimming removed 6 bases at V and 2 bases at J, with 4 bases between. The CDR3, as DNA: TGCAGTGCCACACAAGAGACCCAGTACTTC. Its protein is CSATQETQYF.

J is TRBJ1-5 and V is TRBV12-3 or TRBV12-4, with D possibly TRBD1 on 5 matching bases. The CDR3 runs 14 residues. Between the trimmed V and J ends, which lost 5 bases and 5 bases, there was a span of 13 bases. CDR3 DNA sequence: TGTGCCAGCAGTCCGGGGCTTCCGGATCAGCCCCAGCATTTT. It yields the protein CASSPGLPDQPQHF.

The gene calls are TRBV19 and TRBJ2-5; TRBD1 is a possible D gene (6 bases). The CDR3 spans 16 residues. CDR1 is LNHDA, CDR2 SQIVND, per germline (reference sequence). V gave up 2 bases and J gave up 5 bases, with 18 bases separating them. CDR3 nucleotide sequence: TGTGCCAGTAGTATAACCGCTCAGGGGAATTGGGAGACCCAGTACTTC. Translation: CASSITAQGNWETQYF.

The CDR3 here is CSAYNNIAGERQPQHF. The CDR3 DNA reads as TGCAGTGCTTACAACAACATTGCAGGGGAGCGTCAGCCCCAGCATTTT. The rearrangement links TRBV20-1 to TRBJ1-5, with D possibly TRBD1 on 6 matching bases. V dropped 5 bases and J dropped 6 bases, with 23 bases sitting between them. This CDR3 contains 16 residues. Germline CDR1 DFQATT, CDR2 SNEGSKA (reference sequence).

The genes are TRBV5-4 and TRBJ1-2; D remains unclear. CDR3 length: 15 amino acids. CDR1 and CDR2 (germline): SGHNT, YYREEE (reference sequence). The germline V and J ends were trimmed by 2 bases and 3 bases, with 14 bases remaining between them. CDR3 protein: CASSFVGREYYGYTF. DNA for the CDR3: TGTGCCAGCAGCTTTGTGGGCAGAGAATACTATGGCTACACCTTC.

The chain employs TRBV19 and TRBJ1-2; 8 nucleotides match TRBD1. The CDR3 extends over 14 amino acids. J was trimmed by 4 bases and V by 7 bases; bases with no gene match: 8. CDR1 LNHDA and CDR2 SQIVND come from the germline V gene (reference sequence). The CDR3 here is CASTDRAVIYGYTF. In nucleotides, the CDR3 is TGTGCCAGTACGGACAGGGCGGTTATCTATGGCTACACCTTC.

The V gene is TRBV18, the J gene TRBJ2-5; perhaps TRBD2 as D (5 bases). The germline V gene encodes CDR1 KGHSH and CDR2 LQKENI. The CDR3 is 14 amino acids. Trimming left V 2 bases short and J 2 bases short, with 9 bases between. The CDR3 loop is CASSPTDWQETQYF. The CDR3 bases are TGTGCCAGCTCACCAACGGACTGGCAAGAGACCCAGTACTTC.

This sequence joins TRBV2 and TRBJ2-1; D perhaps matches TRBD2 (6 bases). This CDR3 comprises 14 residues. In germline, CDR1 is SNHLY, CDR2 FYNNEI. V lost 4 bases and J lost 5, with 12 bases in between. The CDR3 reads CASSGGLGDNEQFF. The DNA for the CDR3 is TGTGCCAGCAGTGGGGGACTGGGGGACAATGAGCAGTTCTTC.

The chain links TRBV21-1 to TRBJ1-2. TRBV21-1 corresponds to a pseudogene. The length of the CDR3 is 17 residues. The CDR3 protein is CASSSRKAERVYIGYTF. In nucleotides, the CDR3 is TGTGCCAGCAGCAGTCGGAAGGCAGAGCGGGTTTATATAGGCTACACCTTC.

The sample holds one count of this clonotype. The chain joins TRBV9 to TRBJ2-3; maybe TRBD1 (6 bases). Trimming removed 0 bases from V and 4 bases from J, with 9 bases in between. The CDR3 is made up of 14 amino acids. CDR1 SGDLS and CDR2 YYNGEE come from the germline V gene. The CDR3: CASSVGGRADTQYF. The DNA of the CDR3 is TGTGCCAGCAGCGTAGGGGGGCGCGCAGATACGCAGTATTTT.

The rearrangement links TRBV7-9 to TRBJ2-1; 11 positions match TRBD2. The germline gives CDR1 SEHNR, CDR2 FQNEAQ (reference sequence). V was clipped by 6 bases and J by 8 bases; unmatched bases: 12. This CDR3 is built from 16 residues. The CDR3 DNA follows: TGTGCCAGCAGTCCCGTTTTAGCGGGGGGGCCATATGAGCAGTTCTTC. This encodes CASSPVLAGGPYEQFF. Together with reference TRBV7-9 and TRBJ2-1, the CDR3 gives the full variable domain: DTGVSQNPRHKITKRGQNVTFRCDPISEHNRLYWYRQTLGQGPEFLTYFQNEAQLEKSRLLSDRFSAERPKGSFSTLEIQRTEQGDSAMYLCASSPVLAGGPYEQFFGPGTRLTVL.

The CDR3 is CASSLEGTREQYF. The CDR3 nucleotides are TGCGCCAGCAGCTTGGAAGGGACGAGGGAGCAGTACTTC. The V call is TRBV5-1, the J call TRBJ2-7; D assignment may be TRBD1 or TRBD2 (5 bases each). Trimming took 0 bases from V and 7 from J, leaving 11 bases between them. Germline V gene sequence: CDR1 SGHRS, CDR2 YFSETQ. The CDR3 covers 13 residues.

V and J are TRBV29-1 and TRBJ1-2; 10 bases match TRBD1. Trimming cost V 5 bases and J 8 bases; bases outside gene matches: 8. Germline CDR1 reads SQVTM; CDR2 reads ANQGSEA. The CDR3 contains 13 residues. CDR3 sequence reads: CSVPTTGGAGYTF. CDR3 DNA: TGCAGCGTTCCAACGACAGGGGGCGCGGGCTACACCTTC.

This clonotype was recorded a few times. The rearrangement links TRBV7-9 to TRBJ1-1; a weak D match, TRBD1 (6 bases). There are 12 residues in the CDR3. The ends were cut back, 5 bases at V and 7 bases at J, with 11 bases in the middle. CDR1 SEHNR and CDR2 FQNEAQ come from the germline V gene (reference sequence). The CDR3 DNA is TGTGCCAGCAGCCCGAGGGGGGTTGAAGCTTTCTTT. Translation: CASSPRGVEAFF. The variable domain in full, completed from reference TRBV7-9 and TRBJ1-1, reads DTGVSQNPRHKITKRGQNVTFRCDPISEHNRLYWYRQTLGQGPEFLTYFQNEAQLEKSRLLSDRFSAERPKGSFSTLEIQRTEQGDSAMYLCASSPRGVEAFFGQGTRLTVV.

The table lists this clonotype with a few counts. The chain links TRBV14 to TRBJ2-1; D is unresolved. The CDR3 totals 14 residues. V lost 1 base and J lost 9, with 13 bases in between. Per germline, CDR1 SGHDN and CDR2 FVKESK. The CDR3 bases are TGTGCCAGCAGCCAAGTCTCGGTTAAGGGTGAGCAGTTCTTC. This encodes CASSQVSVKGEQFF.

This clonotype was found many times. CDR3 region: CASSADRAYTEAFF. The CDR3 nucleotides are TGTGCCAGCAGTGCAGACAGGGCCTACACTGAAGCTTTCTTT. This chain uses TRBV2 with TRBJ1-1; 7 nucleotides agree with TRBD1. J lost 3 bases, V lost 4 bases, and 5 bases had no gene match. This CDR3 is built from 14 residues. CDR1 is SNHLY, CDR2 FYNNEI, per germline.